The 11 T cell receptor beta chains below come from one sample, sequenced in a study of CD8 T cells in Susac syndrome. Random hexamers were used to reverse transcribe roughly 0.45 to 1 ug of RNA. TCRdb recomputed calls from the immunoSEQ multiplex PCR reads with MiXCR, one row per CDR3 protein. Found here are approximately 150,000 distinct CDR3 sequences, approximately 96% of them singletons; the top ten hold approximately 0.11%. Sample: CD4+ T cells from PBMCs. Receptors were obtained from a human donor with multiple sclerosis.

A single count supports this clonotype. The chain links TRBV7-9 to TRBJ2-7; TRBD2 is a possible D gene (7 bases). This CDR3 is 13 amino acids long. Germline-derived CDR1 and CDR2 are SEHNR and FQNEAQ (reference sequence). Between the trimmed V and J ends, which lost 7 bases and 4 bases, there was a span of 14 bases. CDR3 amino acids: CASTKGGGYEQYF. In DNA form, the CDR3 reads TGTGCCAGCACCAAAGGGGGGGGATACGAGCAGTACTTC.

The chain is built from TRBV5-1 and TRBJ2-2; TRBD2 might be the D (5 bases). The ends were cut back, 3 bases at V and 2 bases at J, with 11 bases in the middle. This CDR3 has 15 amino acids. CDR1 and CDR2 from the germline V gene are SGHRS and YFSETQ. The CDR3 DNA reads as TGCGCCAGCAGCTACCGGACTGATAACACCGGGGAGCTGTTTTTT. Translation: CASSYRTDNTGELFF.

This clonotype was recorded only once. The rearrangement joins TRBV9 to TRBJ2-1; TRBD2 matches at 7 bases. Germline CDR1 and CDR2: SGDLS and YYNGEE. This CDR3 is built from 16 residues. The V gene end was trimmed by 3 bases and the J gene end by 1 base; junction bases not matched to a gene: 7. The CDR3 is CASSARSGASYNEQFF. The DNA of the CDR3 is TGTGCCAGCAGCGCCCGAAGCGGGGCTTCCTACAATGAGCAGTTCTTC. The full variable domain, rest sourced from reference TRBV9 and TRBJ2-1, is DSGVTQTPKHLITATGQRVTLRCSPRSGDLSVYWYQQSLDQGLQFLIQYYNGEERAKGNILERFSAQQFPDLHSELNLSSLELGDSALYFCASSARSGASYNEQFFGPGTRLTVL.

The chain recombines TRBV6-5 with TRBJ2-7, with 8 bases identical to TRBD2. CDR1 MNHEY and CDR2 SVGAGI come from the germline V gene. The trim removed 5 bases at V and 3 bases at J, leaving 9 bases unmatched. The CDR3 is 15 residues long. The CDR3 coding sequence is TGTGCCAGCAGTGCCGGACTTGCGGGAGGCTACGAGCAGTACTTC. Protein: CASSAGLAGGYEQYF.

This rearrangement joins TRBV30 to TRBJ2-1; D unresolved. Germline CDR1 and CDR2: GTSNPN and SVGIG (reference sequence). V was trimmed by 5 bases and J by 4 bases, leaving 12 bases between them. The CDR3 is made up of 13 amino acids. CDR3 in amino acids: CAWGGRTYNEQFF. The DNA for the CDR3 is TGTGCCTGGGGTGGCAGAACTTACAATGAGCAGTTCTTC.

The chain recombines TRBV5-1 with TRBJ2-1; 9 bases fit TRBD2. The CDR3 has 19 amino acids. The germline V gene encodes CDR1 SGHRS and CDR2 YFSETQ. The trim removed 0 bases at V and 8 bases at J, leaving 18 bases unmatched. CDR3 in DNA: TGCGCCAGCAGCTTGGGGAAGATATGGACTAGCGTCATGATCCATGAGCAGTTCTTC. It translates to CASSLGKIWTSVMIHEQFF. Full variable domain (remainder filled in from reference TRBV5-1 and TRBJ2-1): KAGVTQTPRYLIKTRGQQVTLSCSPISGHRSVSWYQQTPGQGLQFLFEYFSETQRNKGNFPGRFSGRQFSNSRSEMNVSTLELGDSALYLCASSLGKIWTSVMIHEQFFGPGTRLTVL.

CDR3 sequence reads: CASGPEHVKAFF. The CDR3 region has the DNA TGTGCCAGCGGCCCGGAGCACGTGAAAGCTTTCTTT. The chain combines TRBV27 with TRBJ1-1; D not certain. V was clipped by 8 bases and J by 9 bases, with 16 bases between them. CDR1 and CDR2 from the germline V gene are MNHEY and SMNVEV (reference sequence). The CDR3 spans 12 residues.

The CDR3 here is CASRGAGDTQYF. The CDR3 nucleotides are TGTGCCAGCAGGGGTGCGGGGGATACGCAGTATTTT. The chain employs TRBV7-9 and TRBJ2-3; D possibly corresponds to TRBD2 (6 bases). CDR3 length: 12 amino acids. Trimming took off 6 bases at V and 6 bases at J, with 10 bases between the two ends. Looked up from germline, CDR1 is SEHNR and CDR2 is FQNEAQ (reference sequence). The variable domain in full, completed from reference TRBV7-9 and TRBJ2-3, reads DTGVSQNPRHKITKRGQNVTFRCDPISEHNRLYWYRQTLGQGPEFLTYFQNEAQLEKSRLLSDRFSAERPKGSFSTLEIQRTEQGDSAMYLCASRGAGDTQYFGPGTRLTVL.

V and J are TRBV29-1 and TRBJ2-3, with D unclear. V was cut by 4 bases and J by 0 bases, with 11 bases left in between. Germline V lookup: CDR1 SQVTM, CDR2 ANQGSEA. CDR3 size: 14 residues. Written as DNA, the CDR3 is TGCAGCGTTGGGTCCCGACGTAGCACAGATACGCAGTATTTT. The encoded protein is CSVGSRRSTDTQYF.

V and J are TRBV7-9 and TRBJ2-3, with 7 bases that match TRBD1. CDR3 length: 16 residues. Per the germline V gene, CDR1 is SEHNR and CDR2 is FQNEAQ (reference sequence). The V segment lost 4 bases and the J segment 1 base; nucleotides outside the gene matches: 8. CDR3 DNA sequence: TGTGCCAGCAGCTACCACAGGGGAACGGGCACAGATACGCAGTATTTT. Its translation: CASSYHRGTGTDTQYF.

The chain links TRBV4-3 to TRBJ1-2, with D uncertain. The CDR3 has 15 amino acids. Trimming cost V 0 bases and J 4 bases, with 12 bases left between them. Germline CDR1 is LGHNA and CDR2 is YSLEER. The CDR3 nucleotides read TGCGCCAGCAGCCAAGAACGTTTGGCTAGCTATGGCTACACCTTC. Amino acid sequence: CASSQERLASYGYTF.